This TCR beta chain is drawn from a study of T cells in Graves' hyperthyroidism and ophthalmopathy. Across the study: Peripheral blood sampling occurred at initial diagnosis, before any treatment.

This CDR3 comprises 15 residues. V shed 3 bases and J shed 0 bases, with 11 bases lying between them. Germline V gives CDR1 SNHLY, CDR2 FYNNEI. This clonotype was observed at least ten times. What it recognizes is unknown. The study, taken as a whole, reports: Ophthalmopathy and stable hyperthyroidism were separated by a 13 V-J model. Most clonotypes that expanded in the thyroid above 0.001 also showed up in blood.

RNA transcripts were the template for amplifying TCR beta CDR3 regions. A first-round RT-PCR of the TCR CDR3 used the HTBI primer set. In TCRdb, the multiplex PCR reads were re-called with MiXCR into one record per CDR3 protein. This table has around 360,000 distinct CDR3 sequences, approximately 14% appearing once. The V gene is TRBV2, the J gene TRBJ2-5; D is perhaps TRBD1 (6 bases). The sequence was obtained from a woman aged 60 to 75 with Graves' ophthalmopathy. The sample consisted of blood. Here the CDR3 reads CASSDLGQYQETQYF. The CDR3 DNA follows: TGTGCCAGCAGTGATCTCGGACAGTACCAAGAGACCCAGTACTTC.